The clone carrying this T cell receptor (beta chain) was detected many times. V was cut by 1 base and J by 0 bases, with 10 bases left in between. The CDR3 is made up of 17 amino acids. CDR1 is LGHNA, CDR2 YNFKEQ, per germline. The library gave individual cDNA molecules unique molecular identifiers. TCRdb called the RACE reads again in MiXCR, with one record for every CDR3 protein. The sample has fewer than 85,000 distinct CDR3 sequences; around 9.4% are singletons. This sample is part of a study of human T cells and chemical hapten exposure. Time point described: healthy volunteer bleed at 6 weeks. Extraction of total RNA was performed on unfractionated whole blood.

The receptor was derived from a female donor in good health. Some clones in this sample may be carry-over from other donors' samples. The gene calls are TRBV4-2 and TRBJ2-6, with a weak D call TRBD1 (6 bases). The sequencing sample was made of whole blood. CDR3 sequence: CASSQGTVFSGANVLTF. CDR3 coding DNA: TGTGCCAGCAGCCAAGGGACAGTTTTCTCTGGGGCCAACGTCCTGACTTTC.